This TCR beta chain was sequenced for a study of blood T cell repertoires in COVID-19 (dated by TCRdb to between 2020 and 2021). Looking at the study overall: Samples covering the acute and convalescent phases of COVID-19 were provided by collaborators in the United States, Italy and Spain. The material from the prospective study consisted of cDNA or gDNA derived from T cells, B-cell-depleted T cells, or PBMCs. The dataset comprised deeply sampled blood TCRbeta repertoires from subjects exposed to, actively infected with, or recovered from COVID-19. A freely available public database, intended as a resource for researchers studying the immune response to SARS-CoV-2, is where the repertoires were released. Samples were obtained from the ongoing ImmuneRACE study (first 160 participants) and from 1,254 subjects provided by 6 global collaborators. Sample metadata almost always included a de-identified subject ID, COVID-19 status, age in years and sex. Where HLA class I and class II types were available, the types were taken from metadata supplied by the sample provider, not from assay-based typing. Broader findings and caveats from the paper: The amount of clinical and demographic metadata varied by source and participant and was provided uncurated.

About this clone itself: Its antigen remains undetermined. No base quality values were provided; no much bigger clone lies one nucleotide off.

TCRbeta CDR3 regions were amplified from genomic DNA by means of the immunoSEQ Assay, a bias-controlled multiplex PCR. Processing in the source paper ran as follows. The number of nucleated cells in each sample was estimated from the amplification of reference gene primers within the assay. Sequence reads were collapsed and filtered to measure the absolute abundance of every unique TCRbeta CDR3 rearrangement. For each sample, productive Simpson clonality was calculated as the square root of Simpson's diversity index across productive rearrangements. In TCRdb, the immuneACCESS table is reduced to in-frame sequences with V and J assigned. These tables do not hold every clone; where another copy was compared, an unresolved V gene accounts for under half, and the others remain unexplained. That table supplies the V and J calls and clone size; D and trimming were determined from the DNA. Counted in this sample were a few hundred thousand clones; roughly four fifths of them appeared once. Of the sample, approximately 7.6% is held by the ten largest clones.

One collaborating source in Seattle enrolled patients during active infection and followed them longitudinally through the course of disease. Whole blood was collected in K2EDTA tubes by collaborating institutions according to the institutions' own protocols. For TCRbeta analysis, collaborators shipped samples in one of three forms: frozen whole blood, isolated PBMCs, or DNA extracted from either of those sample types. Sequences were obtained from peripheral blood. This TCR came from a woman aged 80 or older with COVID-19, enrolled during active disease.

The CDR3 protein is CASRTGTKQGRNSPLHF. The DNA sequence is given as TGTGCCAGCAGGACCGGGACAAAACAGGGGCGCAATTCACCCCTCCACTTT. The chain links TRBV5-6 with TRBJ1-6; the central 7 bases match TRBD1. Clipping removes 5 bases from V and 7 bases from J, with 15 as the unmatched junction base count. The CDR3, from cysteine to phenylalanine, totals 17 residues. The entry retains the CDR3 DNA only, 51 bases that are in frame from base 1. As encoded in the germline V gene, CDR1 is SGHDT while CDR2 is YYEEEE.